The rows below give T cell receptor beta chains drawn from one sample of a study of vaccination effects on CD4 cells after COVID-19. TCRdb's table, derived via immunoSEQ multiplex PCR, lists solely in-frame clones and lacks some. The data show roughly 45,000 clones, about 80% seen once. These TCRs' antigens remain unknown. The sample was CD4+ T cells from PBMCs cultured with SARS-CoV-2 spike peptides, taken before COVID-19 vaccination. These receptors all stem from a human donor who received a COVID-19 vaccine. The CDR3 runs from the conserved cysteine through the conserved F or W. D genes are given only for firm matches. Part of the rows lack a size; the others show once, few, many or a class for expanded clones.

>-|-|12|TRBV29-1|TRBJ1-1
CSGGSMNTEAFF
TGCAGCGGGGGAAGTATGAACACTGAAGCTTTCTTT
>-|-|15|TRBV5-1|TRBJ2-5
CASSLEVGVEETQYF
TGCGCCAGCAGCTTGGAAGTGGGGGTGGAAGAGACCCAGTACTTC
>-|-|15|TRBV19|TRBJ1-6
CASTQEKREWSPLHF
TGTGCCAGTACCCAAGAAAAAAGGGAATGGTCACCCCTCCACTTT
>TRBD1|-|15|TRBV5-1|TRBJ2-1
CASSEGQGSYNEQFF
TGCGCCAGCAGCGAGGGACAGGGCTCCTACAATGAGCAGTTCTTC
>-|-|15|TRBV6-2/TRBV6-3|TRBJ2-5
CASSLPLGGWETQYF
TGTGCCAGCAGTCTCCCCCTAGGGGGATGGGAGACCCAGTACTTC
>-|-|12|TRBV28|TRBJ1-1
CASSLMDTEAFF
TGTGCCAGCAGTTTGATGGACACTGAAGCTTTCTTT
>-|-|14|TRBV7-9|TRBJ2-3
CASSLLRIPDTQYF
TGTGCCAGCAGCTTATTACGGATACCGGATACGCAGTATTTT
>-|-|15|TRBV5-1|TRBJ1-3
CASSADSNSGNTIYF
TGCGCCAGCAGCGCCGACAGTAACTCTGGAAACACCATATATTTT
>TRBD1|-|16|TRBV6-1|TRBJ2-5
CASSVTRGPAGETQYF
TGTGCCAGCAGTGTGACCAGGGGGCCCGCGGGAGAGACCCAGTACTTC
>-|-|15|TRBV5-1|TRBJ1-2
CASSPITSGAAGYTF
TGCGCCAGCAGCCCCATTACATCAGGGGCGGCTGGCTACACCTTC
>-|few|13|TRBV10-1|TRBJ1-5
CATSESGNQPQHF
TGCGCCACCAGTGAATCGGGCAATCAGCCCCAGCATTTT
>TRBD1|-|16|TRBV7-2|TRBJ1-4
CASSPAYRGQREKLFF
TGTGCCAGCAGCCCGGCCTACAGGGGGCAGCGAGAAAAACTGTTTTTT
>TRBD1|-|15|TRBV28|TRBJ1-2
CAILVGTAANYGYTF
TGTGCCATCCTCGTCGGGACAGCAGCTAACTATGGCTACACCTTC
>-|-|15|TRBV11-1|TRBJ2-1
CASSRARGYYNEQFF
TGTGCCAGCAGTCGAGCCAGGGGTTACTACAATGAGCAGTTCTTC
>-|-|12|TRBV29-1|TRBJ2-5
CSVTQGAETQYF
TGCAGCGTGACTCAGGGAGCGGAGACCCAGTACTTC
>-|-|14|TRBV10-3|TRBJ1-2
CAIKGGENDYGYTF
TGTGCCATCAAGGGGGGGGAAAATGACTATGGCTACACCTTC
>-|-|16|TRBV6-1|TRBJ1-5
CASSEASSYSNQPQHF
TGTGCCAGCAGTGAAGCCTCCAGTTATAGCAATCAGCCCCAGCATTTT
>TRBD1|-|16|TRBV28|TRBJ1-6
CASSGDRGTYNSPLHF
TGTGCCAGCAGTGGGGACAGGGGGACCTATAATTCACCCCTCCACTTT